This T cell receptor (beta chain) was found in a study of regulatory T cells in long-lasting Graves disease. A few counts support this clonotype. One end of the junction does not line up with germline, which may come from a read error. CDR1 is SGHTA and CDR2 is FQGTGA in the germline V gene. CDR3 length: 15 residues. Building of the TCR beta libraries involved iRepertoire HTBI primers and Arm-PCR of CDR3 regions. TCRdb independently ran MiXCR on the multiplex PCR reads; one entry per CDR3 protein. The sample carries 620,000 or so distinct CDR3 sequences, approximately 15% recorded once. Time point meaning: newly diagnosed GD, antithyroid drugs for less than 3 months. With RNA extracted from PBMCs as input, the TCR library was made. An approximately 9-milliliter sample of peripheral blood was drawn into EDTA tubes. The data were also submitted as part of a second study, on T cells in Graves' hyperthyroidism and ophthalmopathy.

J is TRBJ1-2 and V is TRBV7-3; unclear D gene. Sequencing was performed on peripheral blood mononuclear cells (PBMCs), taken at new diagnosis, from a patient treated with antithyroid drugs. The receptor's source is a woman under 40 with Graves disease. This CDR3 reads CASSITREGHYGYTF. As DNA, the CDR3 is TGTGCCAGCAGCATAACCCGTGAGGGCCACTATGGCTACACCTTC.